The 32 T cell receptor beta chains below were found in one sample sequenced in a study of T-cell memory formation after mild COVID-19. In TCRdb, the 5' RACE reads were re-called with MiXCR into one record per CDR3 protein. Altogether 85,000 to 130,000 distinct CDR3 sequences are present, approximately 13% being singletons, with the ten largest covering roughly 30%. Sequenced material: PBMCs or a T cell subset sorted from them (not recorded which). These TCRs come from an adult woman who had mild COVID-19 (a few samples of this study predate the infection). Cell type and time point are not known.

In this sample, this clonotype turned up a few times. V and J are TRBV20-1 and TRBJ1-6; D gene ambiguous. The CDR3 totals 15 residues. Germline CDR1 and CDR2: DFQATT and SNEGSKA (reference sequence). The V and J ends lost 0 bases and 9 bases respectively, with 15 bases between them. The CDR3 nucleotides are TGCAGTGCTAGAGATCCGCCGATGGTGGGTTCACCCCTCCACTTT. It yields the protein CSARDPPMVGSPLHF.

The chain couples TRBV11-2 to TRBJ2-7; weak D call: TRBD1 (5 bases). Germline loops: CDR1 SGHAT, CDR2 FQNNGV. The germline V and J ends were trimmed by 0 bases and 2 bases, with 8 bases remaining between them. There are 14 residues in the CDR3. The DNA of the CDR3 is TGTGCCAGCAGCTTAGACAGGGCGGCCTACGAGCAGTACTTC. Translating gives CASSLDRAAYEQYF. Full variable domain (missing parts from reference TRBV11-2 and TRBJ2-7): EAGVAQSPRYKIIEKRQSVAFWCNPISGHATLYWYQQILGQGPKLLIQFQNNGVVDDSQLPKDRFSAERLKGVDSTLKIQPAKLEDSAVYLCASSLDRAAYEQYFGPGTRLTVT.

This chain connects TRBV6-1 to TRBJ1-4, with D possibly matching TRBD1 (5 bases). Germline V lookup: CDR1 MNHNS, CDR2 SASEGT. V lost 5 bases, J lost 1 base, and 8 bases lay in between. The CDR3 runs 14 residues. The CDR3 region is CASSSTETNEKLFF. The CDR3, as DNA: TGTGCCAGCAGTTCGACAGAAACTAATGAAAAACTGTTTTTT.

The chain is built from TRBV12-3 or TRBV12-4 and TRBJ2-5; no definite D call. V was clipped by 1 base and J by 4 bases, with 13 bases between them. The CDR3 extends over 15 amino acids. For the CDR3, the DNA is TGTGCCAGCAGTTTAGGAGTTGTCGGTAGAGAGACCCAGTACTTC. This encodes CASSLGVVGRETQYF.

This sequence joins TRBV4-3 and TRBJ2-1, with D perhaps TRBD2 (6 bases). The CDR3 runs 16 residues. The germline gives CDR1 LGHNA, CDR2 YSLEER. Deletions cut 0 bases from V and 2 bases from J, with 11 bases between. The CDR3: CASSQDPPGAYNEQFF. The CDR3 bases are TGCGCCAGCAGCCAAGATCCCCCGGGGGCCTACAATGAGCAGTTCTTC.

This clonotype occurred a few times. The rearrangement uses TRBV7-9 and TRBJ1-1; D remains ambiguous. The CDR3 contains 11 residues. Trimming removed 8 bases from V and 1 base from J, with 5 bases in between. Germline V gene lookup returns CDR1 SEHNR and CDR2 FQNEAQ (reference sequence). The CDR3 reads CASRANTEAFF. CDR3 bases: TGTGCCAGCCGGGCGAACACTGAAGCTTTCTTT.

This clonotype was counted between two and nine times. The chain recombines TRBV7-8 with TRBJ1-1; maybe TRBD1 (5 bases). The V end was cut by 1 base, the J end by 8 bases, with 17 bases between. CDR3 length: 15 amino acids. Per the germline V gene, CDR1 is SGHVS and CDR2 is FQNEAQ. CDR3 region: CASSLEVQWAGEAFF. The CDR3 DNA follows: TGTGCCAGCAGCTTAGAAGTCCAGTGGGCAGGGGAAGCTTTCTTT.

The chain employs TRBV12-3 or TRBV12-4 and TRBJ1-1; a possible D gene is TRBD1 (5 bases). CDR3 length: 13 amino acids. With 3 bases removed from V and 6 bases from J, the gap between germline ends came to 11 bases. CDR3 sequence: CASSFGGSPEAFF. CDR3 nucleotide sequence: TGTGCCAGCAGTTTCGGGGGTTCTCCTGAAGCTTTCTTT.

This clonotype was seen at least ten times. This chain joins TRBV7-8 and TRBJ2-2; 8 positions match TRBD1. Germline CDR1 and CDR2: SGHVS and FQNEAQ. The CDR3 is made up of 14 amino acids. The J segment lost 4 bases and the V segment lost 3 bases, leaving 1 base of the junction unmatched. The CDR3 sequence: CASSFTGGTGELFF. DNA of the CDR3: TGTGCCAGCAGCTTTACAGGGGGCACCGGGGAGCTGTTTTTT. The full variable domain, rest sourced from reference TRBV7-8 and TRBJ2-2, is GAGVSQSPRYKVAKRGQDVALRCDPISGHVSLFWYQQALGQGPEFLTYFQNEAQLDKSGLPSDRFFAERPEGSVSTLKIQRTQQEDSAVYLCASSFTGGTGELFFGEGSRLTVL.

This chain joins TRBV7-9 and TRBJ1-1, with 9 bases that match TRBD1. CDR1 and CDR2 from the germline V gene are SEHNR and FQNEAQ (reference sequence). The CDR3 contains 16 residues. V was pared by 5 bases and J by 5 bases, with 12 bases of the junction left unmatched. CDR3 DNA sequence: TGTGCCAGCAGCGACCCCGGTCGGACAGGGGAGACTGAAGCTTTCTTT. It yields the protein CASSDPGRTGETEAFF.

This clonotype showed up just a few times. The chain uses TRBV4-1 and TRBJ1-5; D remains unclear. CDR1 is MGHRA, CDR2 YSYEKL, per germline. There are 13 residues in the CDR3. Trimming shortened V by 1 base and J by 0 bases, and 1 base separated the two germline ends. As DNA, the CDR3 is TGCGCCAGCAGCCAAGTTAGCAATCAGCCCCAGCATTTT. Amino acids: CASSQVSNQPQHF.

At least ten counts were recorded for this clonotype. This chain uses TRBV12-3 or TRBV12-4 with TRBJ2-7; D is ambiguous. The CDR3 has 13 amino acids. Trimming stripped 3 bases from V and 2 bases from J, with 8 bases between. The CDR3 nucleotides read TGTGCCAGCAGTTTCCTGGAAACCTACGAGCAGTACTTC. This translates into CASSFLETYEQYF.

Points on this clonotype: A read error is possible here, since a much larger clone lies one base away. CDR3 nucleotides: TGCAGCGTTGAGTGGGCAACCGGGACAGGGCTCTACGAGCAGTACTTC. It yields the protein CSVEWATGTGLYEQYF. This sequence joins TRBV29-1 and TRBJ2-7; 9 positions match TRBD1. This CDR3 contains 16 residues. The V and J ends lost 3 bases and 3 bases, in that order; junction bases with no gene match: 12. The germline CDR1 and CDR2 sequences are SQVTM and ANQGSEA.

This clonotype was counted a few times. The chain couples TRBV27 to TRBJ1-1; tentative D call: TRBD1 (6 bases). Per germline, CDR1 MNHEY and CDR2 SMNVEV (reference sequence). V was pared by 4 bases and J by 2 bases, with 17 bases between. This CDR3 has 16 amino acids. The CDR3 region has the DNA TGTGCCAGCAGTTCGGGTACAGGGTTTCTTAACACTGAAGCTTTCTTT. Residues: CASSSGTGFLNTEAFF.

This rearrangement joins TRBV4-3 to TRBJ2-5; D is unresolved. Per germline, CDR1 LGHNA and CDR2 YSLEER. Trimming shortened V by 1 base and J by 1 base, and 7 bases separated the two germline ends. The CDR3 runs to 14 residues. CDR3 in DNA: TGCGCCAGCAGCCAAGTACTGACCCAAGAGACCCAGTACTTC. This gives the protein CASSQVLTQETQYF.

This clonotype was seen a handful of times. The rearrangement joins TRBV24-1 to TRBJ2-3; possibly TRBD1 for D (5 bases). CDR3 size: 13 residues. Germline CDR1 reads KGHDR; CDR2 reads SFDVKD. V lost 7 bases and J lost 6, with 13 bases in between. CDR3 sequence (DNA): TGTGCCACCAGACAGGAGTTCGTGGATACGCAGTATTTT. It encodes CATRQEFVDTQYF.

This clonotype was picked up a small number of times. This chain links TRBV15 with TRBJ1-1, with D perhaps TRBD1 (5 bases). The CDR3 runs 15 residues. V was cut by 2 bases and J by 8 bases, with 18 bases left in between. In germline, CDR1 is LNHNV, CDR2 YYDKDF (reference sequence). The CDR3 is CATSRPLRGRGEAFF. The CDR3 coding sequence is TGTGCCACCAGCAGACCCCTGAGGGGAAGGGGAGAAGCTTTCTTT.

This chain connects TRBV7-9 to TRBJ2-2; 9 bases agree with TRBD1. The CDR3 is 15 amino acids. Germline V gene sequence: CDR1 SEHNR, CDR2 FQNEAQ (reference sequence). V shed 5 bases and J 6 bases; nucleotides not matched to a gene: 7. CDR3 in amino acids: CASSRRDRVPGELFF. The DNA for the CDR3 is TGTGCCAGCAGCCGCCGGGACAGGGTACCCGGGGAGCTGTTTTTT.

This clonotype was found a few times. The chain combines TRBV6-4 with TRBJ2-1; no clear D gene. Trimming stripped 0 bases from V and 5 bases from J, with 5 bases between. Germline values: CDR1 MRHNA, CDR2 SNTAGT. This CDR3 comprises 13 residues. CDR3 nucleotides: TGTGCCAGCAGTGACTCTCAGAACAATGAGCAGTTCTTC. Translation: CASSDSQNNEQFF.

This clonotype was seen ten or more times. The rearrangement uses TRBV29-1 and TRBJ2-7, with TRBD2 matching over 8 bases. The germline CDR1 and CDR2 sequences are SQVTM and ANQGSEA. The J segment lost 1 base and the V segment lost 3 bases, leaving 8 bases of the junction unmatched. The CDR3 runs to 15 residues. CDR3 amino acids: CSVDGGDTGSYEQYF. The DNA for the CDR3 is TGCAGCGTTGACGGGGGGGACACAGGATCCTACGAGCAGTACTTC.

This clonotype was observed many times. CDR3 sequence (DNA): TGTGCCAGCAGTGATCCGGGACTAAGAAAAGAGACCCAGTACTTC. It specifies CASSDPGLRKETQYF. The rearrangement joins TRBV6-6 to TRBJ2-5; 7 bases line up with TRBD2. The trim removed 5 bases at V and 3 bases at J, leaving 9 bases unmatched. The CDR3 runs to 15 residues. The germline V gene encodes CDR1 MNHNY and CDR2 SVGAGI (reference sequence).

This clonotype appeared a few times. This chain uses TRBV25-1 with TRBJ2-1; no firm D call. Germline V lookup: CDR1 MGHDK, CDR2 SYGVNS. CDR3 length: 12 residues. With 8 bases removed from V and 2 bases from J, the gap between germline ends came to 7 bases. CDR3: CASVGTYNEQFF. In nucleotides, the CDR3 is TGTGCCAGCGTGGGAACCTACAATGAGCAGTTCTTC.

This chain uses TRBV18 with TRBJ1-5; a weak D match, TRBD1 (6 bases). The CDR3 runs 13 residues. Germline CDR1 and CDR2: KGHSH and LQKENI. With 6 bases removed from V and 6 bases from J, the gap between germline ends came to 12 bases. CDR3 residues: CASSDRYAQPQHF. CDR3 in DNA: TGTGCCAGCTCCGACAGGTATGCTCAGCCCCAGCATTTT.

This clonotype was counted only a few times. This chain links TRBV2 with TRBJ2-5, with D uncertain. The CDR3 loop spans 15 amino acids. CDR1 and CDR2 (germline): SNHLY, FYNNEI. Trimming removed 7 bases from V and 0 bases from J, with 15 bases in between. For the CDR3, the DNA is TGTGCCAGCATGGCCGGTTTATGGGACCAAGAGACCCAGTACTTC. The encoded protein is CASMAGLWDQETQYF.

This chain links TRBV10-3 with TRBJ2-7; D gene unclear. Trimming left V 7 bases short and J 0 bases short, with 10 bases between. The CDR3 is 13 amino acids. Germline CDR1 is ENHRY and CDR2 is SYGVKD. This CDR3 reads CAITLDGSYEQYF. The CDR3 DNA reads TGTGCCATCACCCTGGACGGCTCCTACGAGCAGTACTTC.

This clonotype was recorded many times. The chain links TRBV20-1 to TRBJ2-3; 10 bases agree with TRBD2. With V trimmed by 0 bases and J by 2 bases, 5 bases remained unmatched. Germline values: CDR1 DFQATT, CDR2 SNEGSKA (reference sequence). The CDR3 is made up of 16 amino acids. CDR3 coding DNA: TGCAGTGCTAGAGACCAAGCGGGAGGGGACACAGATACGCAGTATTTT. Residues: CSARDQAGGDTDTQYF.

The V gene is TRBV7-9, the J gene TRBJ2-1, with TRBD2 matching over 11 bases. The CDR3 consists of 15 residues. Germline CDR1 SEHNR, CDR2 FQNEAQ (reference sequence). Trimming cost V 4 bases and J 7 bases; bases outside gene matches: 6. CDR3 loop: CASSSGLADGNEQFF. The CDR3, as DNA: TGTGCCAGCAGCTCGGGACTAGCGGATGGGAATGAGCAGTTCTTC. The variable domain in full, with the rest retrieved from reference TRBV7-9 and TRBJ2-1, is DTGVSQNPRHKITKRGQNVTFRCDPISEHNRLYWYRQTLGQGPEFLTYFQNEAQLEKSRLLSDRFSAERPKGSFSTLEIQRTEQGDSAMYLCASSSGLADGNEQFFGPGTRLTVL.

This clonotype was observed a few times. This chain uses TRBV9 with TRBJ2-1; D might be TRBD1 or TRBD2, each matching 6 bases. V lost 4 bases, J lost 0 bases, and 14 bases lay in between. The CDR3 has 16 residues. CDR1 and CDR2 (germline): SGDLS, YYNGEE. CDR3 DNA: TGTGCCAGCAGCTCCCATACGGGGGCCTCCTACAATGAGCAGTTCTTC. Encoded protein: CASSSHTGASYNEQFF.

The chain employs TRBV7-9 and TRBJ2-5; 10 bases are a match to TRBD1. Per germline, CDR1 SEHNR and CDR2 FQNEAQ (reference sequence). Trimming cost V 3 bases and J 0 bases; bases outside gene matches: 7. The CDR3 extends over 17 amino acids. The CDR3: CASSLPTGGPYQETQYF. DNA of the CDR3: TGTGCCAGCAGCTTGCCGACAGGGGGCCCGTACCAAGAGACCCAGTACTTC.

This clonotype was counted a few times. The J gene is TRBJ2-7, the V gene TRBV5-1, with 9 positions matching TRBD1. The germline CDR1 and CDR2 sequences are SGHRS and YFSETQ. V lost 3 bases, J lost 3 bases, and 10 bases stayed unmatched. There are 16 residues in the CDR3. The CDR3 nucleotides read TGCGCCAGCAGCTCGATCGAAGACAGGGGGAACTACGAGCAGTACTTC. Translation: CASSSIEDRGNYEQYF.

In its sample, this clonotype was seen many times. The chain is built from TRBV7-6 and TRBJ2-3; 8 positions agree with TRBD1. The V gene end was trimmed by 5 bases and the J gene end by 1 base; junction bases not matched to a gene: 5. Germline-derived CDR1 and CDR2 are SGHVS and FNYEAQ. The CDR3 contains 15 residues. The CDR3 DNA follows: TGTGCCAGCAGCCTAGAGGGACAGGGCACAGATACGCAGTATTTT. Its protein is CASSLEGQGTDTQYF. The entire variable domain, with the rest obtained from reference TRBV7-6 and TRBJ2-3, is as follows: GAGVSQSPRYKVTKRGQDVALRCDPISGHVSLYWYRQALGQGPEFLTYFNYEAQQDKSGLPNDRFSAERPEGSISTLTIQRTEQRDSAMYRCASSLEGQGTDTQYFGPGTRLTVL.

The chain links TRBV20-1 to TRBJ1-5; D unclear. This CDR3 has 14 amino acids. V was trimmed by 3 bases and J by 0 bases, leaving 9 bases between them. Germline CDR1 is DFQATT and CDR2 is SNEGSKA (reference sequence). The CDR3 spells CSASVGYSNQPQHF. The CDR3 nucleotides are TGCAGTGCTAGTGTGGGGTATAGCAATCAGCCCCAGCATTTT.